This is a list of T cell receptor beta chains from one sample in a study of cytomegalovirus exposure and HLA in healthy donors. Method: immunoSEQ multiplex PCR; TCRdb's copy keeps in-frame clones and lacks some. The data show under 130,000 clones, with roughly 70% seen just once and roughly a tenth held by the top ten. The sequenced material came from PBMCs. The source of these receptors is a man aged 35 to 55 in good health and CMV-seropositive. Each CDR3 is given with its conserved first and last residue. A D gene is named only where the DNA matches it firmly. Only part of the rows carry a size: once, few, many, or a class if the clone is expanded.

v_call	j_call	clone_size	d_call	cdr3_aa	cdr3_nt
TRBV6-5	TRBJ1-1	-	TRBD1	CASSYGTVGTEAFF	TGTGCCAGCAGTTACGGGACAGTCGGCACTGAAGCTTTCTTT
TRBV4-3	TRBJ1-5	-	TRBD1	CASSQDRGSNQPQHF	TGCGCCAGCAGCCAAGACAGGGGGAGCAATCAGCCCCAGCATTTT
TRBV19	TRBJ1-5	-	-	CASSITGYQPQHF	TGTGCCAGTAGTATAACAGGTTATCAGCCCCAGCATTTT
TRBV11-2	TRBJ1-4	-	-	CASSAYRNEKLFF	TGTGCCAGCAGCGCATACAGGAACGAAAAACTGTTTTTT
TRBV5-4	TRBJ1-4	-	TRBD1	CASSLDRGTTNEKLFF	TGTGCCAGCAGCTTGGACAGGGGAACAACTAATGAAAAACTGTTTTTT
TRBV5-1	TRBJ1-2	once	-	CASSEAVDPRFYGYTF	TGCGCCAGCAGCGAGGCTGTAGACCCGAGGTTCTATGGCTACACCTTC
TRBV4-1	TRBJ2-2	-	-	CASSQVGRVGLPGGELFF	TGCGCCAGCAGCCAAGTCGGCAGGGTTGGCCTTCCTGGCGGGGAGCTGTTTTTT
TRBV4-1	TRBJ1-1	-	TRBD1	CASSQKTGQTEAFF	TGCGCCAGCAGCCAAAAGACAGGGCAAACTGAAGCTTTCTTT
TRBV28	TRBJ2-2	-	TRBD2	CASGRGRTGELFF	TGTGCCAGCGGCCGCGGGAGGACCGGGGAGCTGTTTTTT
TRBV29-1	TRBJ2-5	-	-	CSVGPQGETQYF	TGCAGCGTGGGGCCCCAGGGAGAGACCCAGTACTTC
TRBV30	TRBJ1-5	-	TRBD1	CAWVGQGLNQPQHF	TGTGCCTGGGTGGGACAGGGGTTGAATCAGCCCCAGCATTTT
TRBV7-2	TRBJ1-4	-	-	CASSPRAGSNEKLFF	TGTGCCAGCAGCCCACGGGCAGGGTCAAATGAAAAACTGTTTTTT
TRBV27	TRBJ1-4	few	TRBD1	CASSPLARTGDNEKLFF	TGTGCCAGCAGTCCCTTAGCCCGGACAGGAGATAATGAAAAACTGTTTTTT
TRBV30	TRBJ2-1	-	TRBD2	CAWSLGLAGVNEQFF	TGTGCCTGGAGCCTTGGACTAGCGGGAGTCAATGAGCAGTTCTTC
TRBV19	TRBJ2-1	-	TRBD2	CASRSGNYNEQFF	TGTGCCAGTAGAAGCGGGAATTACAATGAGCAGTTCTTC
TRBV6-5	TRBJ2-3	-	-	CATGWAGTDTQYF	TGTGCCACTGGATGGGCAGGGACAGATACGCAGTATTTT
TRBV27	TRBJ1-4	-	TRBD1	CASSDRVGEKLFF	TGTGCCAGCAGTGACAGGGTAGGGGAAAAACTGTTTTTT
TRBV30	TRBJ1-4	few	-	CAWKRGSATNEKLFF	TGTGCCTGGAAGCGGGGATCAGCAACTAATGAAAAACTGTTTTTT
TRBV7-6	TRBJ2-3	-	TRBD2	CASSHGLAGPTDTQYF	TGTGCCAGCAGCCACGGACTAGCGGGACCCACAGATACGCAGTATTTT
TRBV5-1	TRBJ2-1	-	TRBD1	CASSWTGNNEQFF	TGCGCCAGCAGCTGGACAGGGAACAATGAGCAGTTCTTC
TRBV28	TRBJ2-5	-	TRBD1	CASSSGQQETQYF	TGTGCCAGCAGTTCGGGACAGCAAGAGACCCAGTACTTC
TRBV5-6	TRBJ2-1	-	-	CASSRDNDEQFF	TGTGCCAGCAGTAGGGACAACGATGAGCAGTTCTTC
TRBV5-1	TRBJ1-4	-	TRBD1	CASSLVARGNEKLFF	TGCGCCAGCAGCTTGGTGGCCAGGGGGAATGAAAAACTGTTTTTT
TRBV7-6	TRBJ2-3	-	-	CASSLTPGGTDTQYF	TGTGCCAGCAGCTTAACCCCCGGGGGCACAGATACGCAGTATTTT
TRBV12-5	TRBJ1-1	-	-	CASGLPSTGAFF	TGTGCTAGTGGTCTTCCTTCGACAGGAGCTTTCTTT
TRBV4-1	TRBJ2-6	-	TRBD2	CASSHGLAGAGANVLTF	TGCGCCAGCAGCCACGGACTAGCGGGAGCTGGGGCCAACGTCCTGACTTTC
TRBV11-2	TRBJ1-1	-	TRBD1	CASSLRTGGTEAFF	TGTGCCAGCAGCTTGAGGACAGGGGGCACTGAAGCTTTCTTT
TRBV10-2	TRBJ2-6	-	TRBD1	CASIAGTGGFRANVLTF	TGCGCCAGCATAGCCGGGACAGGGGGCTTTAGGGCCAACGTCCTGACTTTC
TRBV25-1	TRBJ1-1	-	-	CASSELGGYTEAFF	TGTGCCAGCAGTGAGCTGGGAGGGTATACTGAAGCTTTCTTT
TRBV7-6	TRBJ2-1	-	TRBD2	CASSLAGGPDEQFF	TGTGCCAGCAGCTTAGCGGGAGGGCCGGATGAGCAGTTCTTC
TRBV19	TRBJ2-4	-	TRBD2	CASSILGTSGKIAKNIQYF	TGTGCCAGTAGTATTTTAGGGACTAGCGGGAAAATAGCCAAAAACATTCAGTACTTC
TRBV4-3	TRBJ2-3	-	-	CASSPFRDYTQYF	TGCGCCAGCAGCCCCTTCCGGGACTATACGCAGTATTTT
TRBV14	TRBJ2-2	once	-	CASSQVGLYPGELFF	TGTGCCAGCAGCCAAGTGGGGCTTTATCCCGGGGAGCTGTTTTTT
TRBV7-3	TRBJ2-7	few	-	CASSFSGGGEQYF	TGTGCCAGCAGCTTCTCAGGGGGAGGCGAGCAGTACTTC
TRBV7-2	TRBJ2-7	once	-	CASRKTAGSSYEQYF	TGTGCCAGCAGGAAAACCGCCGGGAGCTCCTACGAGCAGTACTTC
TRBV5-6	TRBJ2-2	few	-	CASSLYGELFF	TGTGCCAGCAGCTTGTACGGGGAGCTGTTTTTT
TRBV6-5	TRBJ2-5	-	-	CASRTIKAETQYF	TGTGCCAGCAGGACTATTAAGGCGGAGACCCAGTACTTC
TRBV27	TRBJ2-1	-	TRBD2	CASSPGTSGSRNEQFF	TGTGCCAGCAGTCCCGGGACTAGCGGGAGTCGAAATGAGCAGTTCTTC
TRBV2	TRBJ1-1	-	-	CASSAGNTEAFF	TGTGCCAGCAGCGCCGGGAACACTGAAGCTTTCTTT
TRBV2	TRBJ2-3	few	-	CASRVPSSTDTQYF	TGTGCCAGCCGGGTTCCGTCTAGCACAGATACGCAGTATTTT
TRBV10-3	TRBJ1-2	-	TRBD1	CAISGDGTGISGYTF	TGTGCCATCAGTGGGGACGGGACAGGGATAAGTGGCTACACCTTC
TRBV9	TRBJ2-7	few	TRBD1	CASSPGTAAYEQYF	TGTGCCAGCAGCCCCGGGACAGCAGCCTACGAGCAGTACTTC
TRBV19	TRBJ1-5	-	TRBD1	CASSISGQFSNQPQHF	TGTGCCAGTAGTATATCGGGACAGTTTAGCAATCAGCCCCAGCATTTT
TRBV6-6	TRBJ2-3	-	-	CASSFRGGDTQYF	TGTGCCAGCAGTTTTAGGGGGGGAGATACGCAGTATTTT
TRBV7-8	TRBJ2-3	few	TRBD2	CASSFPGLAGDRDTQYF	TGTGCCAGCAGCTTTCCGGGACTAGCGGGAGATAGGGATACGCAGTATTTT
TRBV5-1	TRBJ2-3	-	-	CASSFRGRITDTQYF	TGCGCCAGCAGCTTCAGGGGGAGGATCACAGATACGCAGTATTTT
TRBV6-5	TRBJ1-1	-	-	CASSVQEIGNTEAFF	TGTGCCAGCAGCGTCCAAGAAATCGGGAACACTGAAGCTTTCTTT